This T cell receptor (beta chain) emerged from a study of blood T cells in healthy people across ages. Trimming took 7 bases from V and 3 from J, leaving 9 bases between them. This CDR3 is 12 amino acids long. The germline CDR1 and CDR2 sequences are MNHNS and SASEGT. Whole-study findings and limits: Across samples, TCR beta diversity tracked strongly with naive T cell percentage.

In this sample, this clonotype turned up a few times. Its antigen is currently unknown. For the second PCR, which ran for 7 to 11 cycles, a sample-barcoded 5' primer and a J-beta primer mix were used. A template-switch adaptor containing 12 random nucleotides labeled each cDNA molecule. TCRdb reprocessed the 5' RACE reads with MiXCR, giving one entry per CDR3 protein. The data contain fewer than 2,000,000 distinct CDR3 sequences, around 36% of them singletons. This TCR came from a woman younger than 45 in good health. What was sequenced was blood. This rearrangement joins TRBV6-1 to TRBJ1-2, with a possible D match to TRBD1 (5 bases). The CDR3 region is CASTGGDYGYTF. CDR3 coding DNA: TGTGCCAGCACTGGGGGGGACTATGGCTACACCTTC.